Listed here is a single TCR beta chain. No antigen is known for it. RNA transcripts served as the template for amplifying TCR beta CDR3 regions. Carried out on the TCR CDR3, a first-round RT-PCR used the HTBI primer set. TCRdb recomputed calls from the multiplex PCR reads with MiXCR, one row per CDR3 protein. The repertoire holds about 840,000 distinct CDR3 sequences, with over 35% as singletons. CDR1 and CDR2 from the germline V gene are SNHLY and FYNNEI. The V end was cut by 8 bases, the J end by 2 bases, with 12 bases between. The CDR3 totals 13 residues. These patients, aged 18 to 65, had recently diagnosed hyperthyroidism lasting under 2 months. Fresh peripheral blood, around 10 ml of it, supplied the PBMCs. The data were taken from a study of T cells in Graves' hyperthyroidism and ophthalmopathy. Study context: Peripheral blood was secured at the point of initial diagnosis, before any treatment. Study-level points and caveats: Blood samples included most of the expanded thyroid clonotypes exceeding 0.001.

This clonotype was obtained from a man younger than 35 with Graves' hyperthyroidism. The specimen was blood. The chain links TRBV2 to TRBJ2-5; D is tentatively TRBD1 or TRBD2 (6 bases each). The CDR3 DNA reads TGTGCCAGCTGGGGGGCCCTGCAAGAGACCCAGTACTTC. This sequence encodes CASWGALQETQYF.